Reported below is one T cell receptor (beta chain). This specimen belongs to a study of blood T cell repertoires in COVID-19. Germline lookup yields CDR1 MDHEN and CDR2 SYDVKM. V was shortened by 2 bases and J by 2 bases, with 14 bases between the two germline ends. The CDR3 is 16 residues long. TCRdb's copy holds only in-frame clones and misses some; the assay was immunoSEQ multiplex PCR. In the table there are almost 250,000 clones, roughly 91% of which are singletons. Sample: PBMCs or T cells enriched from blood (not recorded which). The sequence came from a woman aged 25 to 39 who had recovered from COVID-19. J is TRBJ2-3 and V is TRBV28, with D maybe TRBD2 (6 bases). The CDR3 sequence: CASSLPGSGSTDTQYF. The CDR3 region has the DNA TGTGCCAGCAGTTTACCCGGGAGTGGGTCCACAGATACGCAGTATTTT. Variable domain in full (rest from reference TRBV28 and TRBJ2-3): DVKVTQSSRYLVKRTGEKVFLECVQDMDHENMFWYRQDPGLGLRLIYFSYDVKMKEKGDIPEGYSVSREKKERFSLILESASTNQTSMYLCASSLPGSGSTDTQYFGPGTRLTVL.